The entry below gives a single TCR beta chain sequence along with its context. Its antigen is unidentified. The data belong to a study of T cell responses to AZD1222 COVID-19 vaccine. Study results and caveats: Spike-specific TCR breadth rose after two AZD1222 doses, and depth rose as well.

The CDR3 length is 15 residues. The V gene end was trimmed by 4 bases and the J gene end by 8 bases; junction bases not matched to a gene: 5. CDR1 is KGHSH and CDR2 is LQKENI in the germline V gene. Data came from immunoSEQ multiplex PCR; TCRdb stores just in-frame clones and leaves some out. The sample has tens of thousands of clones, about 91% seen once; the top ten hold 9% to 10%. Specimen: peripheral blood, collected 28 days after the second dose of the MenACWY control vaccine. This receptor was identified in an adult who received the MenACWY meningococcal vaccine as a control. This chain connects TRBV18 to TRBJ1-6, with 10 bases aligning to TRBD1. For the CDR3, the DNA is TGTGCCAGCTCACTATCGGGGACAGGGGATTCACCCCTCCACTTT. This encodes CASSLSGTGDSPLHF.